A single sample gave rise to the 5 T cell receptor beta chains below, sequenced in a study of Ad26.COV2.S vaccination and SARS-CoV-2 variants. Treatment: around 19 received Ad26.COV2.S at low or high dose, single or two shots; about 5 received placebo; per-sample allocation not given. Specimen acquisition occurred on day 63 following the initial vaccine or placebo injection. Repertoires were generated with immunoSEQ multiplex PCR, while TCRdb's copy carries only in-frame clones and drops some. The table has about 430,000 clones, 80% to 95% seen once. The sequenced sample was peripheral blood, obtained in a trial of Ad26.COV2.S vaccine versus placebo. All receptors derive from a person aged 18 to 65 who received the Ad26.COV2.S COVID-19 vaccine or a placebo.

The chain has TRBV4-1 and TRBJ2-3; D might be TRBD2 (5 bases). This CDR3 contains 16 residues. V was shortened by 4 bases and J by 4 bases, with 18 bases between the two germline ends. Germline loops: CDR1 MGHRA, CDR2 YSYEKL. The CDR3 bases are TGCGCCAGCAGCCCCAGATATCAAAAGGGAGCAGATACGCAGTATTTT. It specifies CASSPRYQKGADTQYF.

Only one count was recorded for this clone. This chain uses TRBV4-1 with TRBJ2-1; 7 bases are shared with TRBD2. The CDR3 extends over 16 amino acids. With V trimmed by 5 bases and J by 6 bases, 13 bases remained unmatched. Germline V CDR1 and CDR2: MGHRA, YSYEKL. The CDR3 loop is CASSTPLAEGLNEQFF. The DNA of the CDR3 is TGCGCCAGCAGCACTCCTCTAGCGGAGGGCCTCAATGAGCAGTTCTTC.

This rearrangement joins TRBV29-1 to TRBJ2-5; maybe TRBD1 (5 bases). CDR1 SQVTM and CDR2 ANQGSEA come from the germline V gene. V dropped 3 bases and J dropped 0 bases, with 8 bases sitting between them. The CDR3 is made up of 13 amino acids. The CDR3 here is CSVDPGNQETQYF. The CDR3 DNA is TGCAGCGTTGACCCAGGGAACCAAGAGACCCAGTACTTC.

The chain recombines TRBV30 with TRBJ2-1, with a weak D call TRBD1 (6 bases). Trimming shortened V by 3 bases and J by 3 bases, and 6 bases separated the two germline ends. The CDR3 sequence is 12 residues long. CDR1 GTSNPN and CDR2 SVGIG come from the germline V gene (reference sequence). CDR3 in DNA: TGTGCCTGGAGGACAGGCTACAATGAGCAGTTCTTC. It translates to CAWRTGYNEQFF.

This clone has more than one count but fewer than ten. Other DNA sequences in the same sample also yield this CDR3. This sequence joins TRBV14 and TRBJ1-1, with D unclear. Germline lookup yields CDR1 SGHDN and CDR2 FVKESK. Trimming took 1 base from V and 0 from J, leaving 3 bases between them. The length of the CDR3 is 13 residues. CDR3 amino acids: CASSQGMNTEAFF. The DNA of the CDR3 is TGTGCCAGCAGCCAAGGGATGAACACTGAAGCTTTCTTT.